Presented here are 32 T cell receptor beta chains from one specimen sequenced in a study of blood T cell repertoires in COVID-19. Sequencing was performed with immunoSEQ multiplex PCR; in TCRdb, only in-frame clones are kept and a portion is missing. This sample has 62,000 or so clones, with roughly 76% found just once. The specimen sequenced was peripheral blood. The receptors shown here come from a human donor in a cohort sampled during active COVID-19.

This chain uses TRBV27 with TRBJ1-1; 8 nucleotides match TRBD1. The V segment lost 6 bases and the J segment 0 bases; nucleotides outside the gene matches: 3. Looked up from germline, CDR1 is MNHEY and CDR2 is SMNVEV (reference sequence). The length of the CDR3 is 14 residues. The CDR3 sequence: CASRDRGLNTEAFF. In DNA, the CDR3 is TGTGCCAGCAGAGACAGGGGATTGAACACTGAAGCTTTCTTT.

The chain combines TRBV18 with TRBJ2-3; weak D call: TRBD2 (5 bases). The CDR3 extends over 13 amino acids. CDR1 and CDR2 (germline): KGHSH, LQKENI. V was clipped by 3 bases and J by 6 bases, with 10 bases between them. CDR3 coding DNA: TGTGCCAGCTCACCTAATAGCGCCGATACGCAGTATTTT. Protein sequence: CASSPNSADTQYF.

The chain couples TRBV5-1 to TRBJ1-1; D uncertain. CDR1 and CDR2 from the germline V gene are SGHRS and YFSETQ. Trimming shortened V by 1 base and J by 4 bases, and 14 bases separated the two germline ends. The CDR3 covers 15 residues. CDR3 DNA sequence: TGCGCCAGCAGCTTGAATGTAGGTGGAGGCACTGAAGCTTTCTTT. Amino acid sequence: CASSLNVGGGTEAFF.

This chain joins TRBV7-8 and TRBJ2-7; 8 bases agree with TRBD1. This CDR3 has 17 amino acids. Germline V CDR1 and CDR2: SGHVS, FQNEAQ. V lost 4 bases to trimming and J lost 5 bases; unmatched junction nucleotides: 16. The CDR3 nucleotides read TGTGCCAGCAGCTCTCCCCTTCGCACAGGGGGGCAGGACGAGCAGTACTTC. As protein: CASSSPLRTGGQDEQYF.

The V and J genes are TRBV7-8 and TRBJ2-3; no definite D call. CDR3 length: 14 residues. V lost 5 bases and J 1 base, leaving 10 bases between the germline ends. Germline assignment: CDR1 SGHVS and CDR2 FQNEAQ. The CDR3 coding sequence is TGTGCCAGCAGCCCAGACACAGGCACAGATACGCAGTATTTT. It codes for CASSPDTGTDTQYF. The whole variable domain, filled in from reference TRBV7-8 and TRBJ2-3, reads GAGVSQSPRYKVAKRGQDVALRCDPISGHVSLFWYQQALGQGPEFLTYFQNEAQLDKSGLPSDRFFAERPEGSVSTLKIQRTQQEDSAVYLCASSPDTGTDTQYFGPGTRLTVL.

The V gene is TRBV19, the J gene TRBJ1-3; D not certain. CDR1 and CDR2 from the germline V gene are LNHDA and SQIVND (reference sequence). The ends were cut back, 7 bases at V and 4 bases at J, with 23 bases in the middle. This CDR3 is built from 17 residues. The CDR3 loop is CASTSAGRREAGNTIYF. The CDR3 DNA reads TGTGCCAGTACCTCAGCGGGCCGGAGAGAGGCAGGAAACACCATATATTTT.

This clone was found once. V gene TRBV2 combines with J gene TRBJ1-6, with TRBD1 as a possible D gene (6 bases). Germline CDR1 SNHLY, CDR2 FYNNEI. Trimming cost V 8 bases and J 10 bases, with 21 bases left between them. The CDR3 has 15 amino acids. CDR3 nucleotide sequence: TGTGCCAGCCGCGCGGGGGCAGGGTTAATATCACCCCTCCACTTT. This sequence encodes CASRAGAGLISPLHF.

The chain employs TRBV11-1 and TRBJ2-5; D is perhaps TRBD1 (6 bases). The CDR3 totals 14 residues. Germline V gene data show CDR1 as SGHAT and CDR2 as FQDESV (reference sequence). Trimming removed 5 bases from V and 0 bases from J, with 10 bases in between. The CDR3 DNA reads TGTGCCAGCAGCAAGGACAGATACCAAGAGACCCAGTACTTC. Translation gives CASSKDRYQETQYF.

The CDR3 region is CASSPQRVATNEKLFF. As DNA, the CDR3 is TGTGCCAGCTCACCACAGAGGGTTGCAACTAATGAAAAACTGTTTTTT. The rearrangement uses TRBV18 and TRBJ1-4; no firm D call. Germline V gives CDR1 KGHSH, CDR2 LQKENI. This CDR3 contains 16 residues. The germline V and J ends were trimmed by 1 base and 0 bases, with 9 bases remaining between them.

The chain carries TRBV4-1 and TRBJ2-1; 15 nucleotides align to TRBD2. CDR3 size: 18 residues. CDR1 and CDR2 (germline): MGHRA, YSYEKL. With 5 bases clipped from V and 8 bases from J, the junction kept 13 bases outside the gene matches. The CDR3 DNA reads TGCGCCAGCAGCTTTCCTCCGGGACTAGCGGGGGGTGGGGATGAGCAGTTCTTC. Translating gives CASSFPPGLAGGGDEQFF.

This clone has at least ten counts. This chain's CDR3 is CASSFQSPGTDTQYF. CDR3 sequence (DNA): TGTGCCAGCAGCTTCCAATCGCCAGGCACAGATACGCAGTATTTT. The chain recombines TRBV7-9 with TRBJ2-3, with no clear D. This CDR3 comprises 15 residues. CDR1 is SEHNR and CDR2 is FQNEAQ in the germline V gene (reference sequence). Trimming shortened V by 3 bases and J by 1 base, and 11 bases separated the two germline ends. Full variable domain (missing parts from reference TRBV7-9 and TRBJ2-3): DTGVSQNPRHKITKRGQNVTFRCDPISEHNRLYWYRQTLGQGPEFLTYFQNEAQLEKSRLLSDRFSAERPKGSFSTLEIQRTEQGDSAMYLCASSFQSPGTDTQYFGPGTRLTVL.

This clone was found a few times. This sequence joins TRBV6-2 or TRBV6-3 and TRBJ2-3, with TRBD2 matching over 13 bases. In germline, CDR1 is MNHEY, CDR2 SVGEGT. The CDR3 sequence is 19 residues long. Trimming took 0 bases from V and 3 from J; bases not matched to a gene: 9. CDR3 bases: TGTGCCAGCAGTTACTCGAACCTCCGGACTAGCGGGGGAACAGATACGCAGTATTTT. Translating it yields CASSYSNLRTSGGTDTQYF.

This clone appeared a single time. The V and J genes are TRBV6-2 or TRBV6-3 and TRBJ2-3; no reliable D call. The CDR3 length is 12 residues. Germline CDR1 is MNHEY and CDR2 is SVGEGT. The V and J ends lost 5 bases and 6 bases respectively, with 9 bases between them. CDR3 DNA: TGTGCCAGCAGTCAAGCGCGGGATACGCAGTATTTT. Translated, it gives CASSQARDTQYF.

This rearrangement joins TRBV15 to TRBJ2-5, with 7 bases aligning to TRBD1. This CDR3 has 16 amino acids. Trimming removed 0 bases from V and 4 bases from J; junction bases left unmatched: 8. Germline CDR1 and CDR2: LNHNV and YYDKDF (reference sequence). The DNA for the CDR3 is TGTGCCACCAGCAGAGACGGGACAGCAAGGGTAGAGACCCAGTACTTC. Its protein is CATSRDGTARVETQYF.

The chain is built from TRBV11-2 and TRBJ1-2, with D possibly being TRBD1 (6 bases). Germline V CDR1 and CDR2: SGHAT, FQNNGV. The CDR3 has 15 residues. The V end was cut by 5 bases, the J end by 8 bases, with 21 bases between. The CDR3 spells CASSPQGIGLRGYTF. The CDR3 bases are TGTGCCAGCAGCCCACAGGGCATAGGGCTGCGGGGCTACACCTTC.

The CDR3 sequence is CAWSVRGGGVNEQFF. The CDR3 bases are TGTGCCTGGAGTGTACGCGGCGGGGGGGTGAATGAGCAGTTCTTC. The chain uses TRBV30 and TRBJ2-1, with TRBD2 matching over 9 bases. The CDR3 has 15 residues. Germline-derived CDR1 and CDR2 are GTSNPN and SVGIG (reference sequence). V lost 0 bases to trimming and J lost 7 bases; unmatched junction nucleotides: 7.

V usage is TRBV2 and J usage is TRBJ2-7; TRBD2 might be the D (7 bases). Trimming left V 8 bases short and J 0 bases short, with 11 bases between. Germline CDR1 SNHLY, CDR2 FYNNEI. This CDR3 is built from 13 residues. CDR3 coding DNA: TGTGCCAGCTGGCGGGGGCCCTCCTACGAGCAGTACTTC. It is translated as CASWRGPSYEQYF. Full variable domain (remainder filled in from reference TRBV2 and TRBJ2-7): EPEVTQTPSHQVTQMGQEVILRCVPISNHLYFYWYRQILGQKVEFLVSFYNNEISEKSEIFDDQFSVERPDGSNFTLKIRSTKLEDSAMYFCASWRGPSYEQYFGPGTRLTVT.

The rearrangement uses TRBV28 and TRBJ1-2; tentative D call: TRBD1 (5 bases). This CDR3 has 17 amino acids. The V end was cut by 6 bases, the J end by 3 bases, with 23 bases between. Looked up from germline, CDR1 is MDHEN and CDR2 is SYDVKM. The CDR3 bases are TGTGCCAGCAGCCAGTTGAGCTTCCGGAAGGGGCACTATGGCTACACCTTC. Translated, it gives CASSQLSFRKGHYGYTF.

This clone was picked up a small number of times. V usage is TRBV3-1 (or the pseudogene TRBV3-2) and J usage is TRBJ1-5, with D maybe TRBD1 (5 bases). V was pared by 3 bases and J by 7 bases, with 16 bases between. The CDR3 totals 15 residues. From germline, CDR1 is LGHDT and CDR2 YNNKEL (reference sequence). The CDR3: CASSHPRDFEQPQHF. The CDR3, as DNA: TGTGCCAGCAGCCATCCCCGGGACTTTGAACAGCCCCAGCATTTT.

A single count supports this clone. Here the CDR3 reads CASSVAGSYEQYF. The CDR3 DNA reads as TGCGCCAGCAGTGTGGCAGGATCCTACGAGCAGTACTTC. The chain employs TRBV10-2 and TRBJ2-7; the D is unclear. This CDR3 comprises 13 residues. Germline V gene lookup returns CDR1 WSHSY and CDR2 SAAADI. V gave up 4 bases and J gave up 1 base, with 8 bases separating them.

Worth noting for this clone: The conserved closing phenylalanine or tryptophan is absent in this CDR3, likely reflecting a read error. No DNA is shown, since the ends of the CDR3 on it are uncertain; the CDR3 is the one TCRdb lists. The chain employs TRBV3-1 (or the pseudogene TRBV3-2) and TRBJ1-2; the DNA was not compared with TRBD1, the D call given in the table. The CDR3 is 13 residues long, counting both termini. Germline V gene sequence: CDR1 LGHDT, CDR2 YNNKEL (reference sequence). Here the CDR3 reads CASSQVGRGHISL.

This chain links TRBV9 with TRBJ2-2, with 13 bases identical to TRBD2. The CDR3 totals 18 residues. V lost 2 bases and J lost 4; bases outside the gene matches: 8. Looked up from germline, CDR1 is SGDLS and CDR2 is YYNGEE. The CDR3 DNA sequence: TGTGCCAGCAGCGTTACTAGCGGGGGGGCCGGTTCCACCGGGGAGCTGTTTTTT. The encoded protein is CASSVTSGGAGSTGELFF.

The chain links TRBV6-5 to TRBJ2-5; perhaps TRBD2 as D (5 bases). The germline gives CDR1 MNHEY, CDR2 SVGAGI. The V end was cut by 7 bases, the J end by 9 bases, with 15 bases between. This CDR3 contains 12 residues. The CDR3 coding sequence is TGTGCCAGCACCCGGCACAACGGGGCCCAGTACTTC. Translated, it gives CASTRHNGAQYF.

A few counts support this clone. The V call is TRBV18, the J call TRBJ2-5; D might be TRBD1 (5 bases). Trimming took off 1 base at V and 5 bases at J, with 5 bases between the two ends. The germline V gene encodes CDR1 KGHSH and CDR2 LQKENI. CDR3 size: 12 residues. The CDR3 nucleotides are TGTGCCAGCTCACCACAGGGGGAGACCCAGTACTTC. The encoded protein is CASSPQGETQYF.

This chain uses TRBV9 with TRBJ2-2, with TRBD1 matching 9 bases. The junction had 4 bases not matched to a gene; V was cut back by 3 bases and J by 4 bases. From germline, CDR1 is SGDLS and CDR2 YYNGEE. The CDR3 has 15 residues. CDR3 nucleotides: TGTGCCAGCAGCGCCCGGGACAGGGCCACCGGGGAGCTGTTTTTT. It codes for CASSARDRATGELFF.

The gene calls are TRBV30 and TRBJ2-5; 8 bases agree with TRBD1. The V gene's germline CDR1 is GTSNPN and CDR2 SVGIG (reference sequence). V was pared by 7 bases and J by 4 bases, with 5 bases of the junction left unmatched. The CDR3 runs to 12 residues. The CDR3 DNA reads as TGTGCCTTGACAGGGGTTTTAGAGACCCAGTACTTC. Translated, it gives CALTGVLETQYF. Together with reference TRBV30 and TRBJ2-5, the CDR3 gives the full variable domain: SQTIHQWPATLVQPVGSPLSLECTVEGTSNPNLYWYRQAAGRGLQLLFYSVGIGQISSEVPQNLSASRPQDRQFILSSKKLLLSDSGFYLCALTGVLETQYFGPGTRLLVL.

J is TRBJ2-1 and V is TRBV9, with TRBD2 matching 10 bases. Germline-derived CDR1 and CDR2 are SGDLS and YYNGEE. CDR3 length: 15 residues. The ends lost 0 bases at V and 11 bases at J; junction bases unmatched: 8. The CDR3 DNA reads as TGTGCCAGCAGCGTAGAACTTCAAGCGGGGGGGCAGCAGTTCTTC. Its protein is CASSVELQAGGQQFF.

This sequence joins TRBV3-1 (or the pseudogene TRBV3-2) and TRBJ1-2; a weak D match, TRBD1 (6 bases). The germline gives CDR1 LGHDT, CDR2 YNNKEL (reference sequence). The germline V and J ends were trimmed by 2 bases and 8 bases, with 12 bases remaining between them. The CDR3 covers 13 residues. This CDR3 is CASSQPQGLGYTF. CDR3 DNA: TGTGCCAGCAGCCAACCACAGGGTTTGGGCTACACCTTC.

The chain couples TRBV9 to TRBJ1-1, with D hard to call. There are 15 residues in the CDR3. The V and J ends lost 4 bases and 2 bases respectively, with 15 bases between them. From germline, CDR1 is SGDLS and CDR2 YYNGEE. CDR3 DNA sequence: TGTGCCAGCAGCTCCCTCGGCAGGACTAACACTGAAGCTTTCTTT. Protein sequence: CASSSLGRTNTEAFF. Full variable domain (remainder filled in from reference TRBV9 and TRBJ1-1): DSGVTQTPKHLITATGQRVTLRCSPRSGDLSVYWYQQSLDQGLQFLIQYYNGEERAKGNILERFSAQQFPDLHSELNLSSLELGDSALYFCASSSLGRTNTEAFFGQGTRLTVV.

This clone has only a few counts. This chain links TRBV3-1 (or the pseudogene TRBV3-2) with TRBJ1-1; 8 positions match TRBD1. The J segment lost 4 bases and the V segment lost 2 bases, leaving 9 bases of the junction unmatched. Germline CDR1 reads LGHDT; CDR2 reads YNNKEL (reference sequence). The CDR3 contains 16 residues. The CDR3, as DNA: TGTGCCAGCAGCCAAAATAGACAGGGGAGGTCCACTGAAGCTTTCTTT. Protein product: CASSQNRQGRSTEAFF.

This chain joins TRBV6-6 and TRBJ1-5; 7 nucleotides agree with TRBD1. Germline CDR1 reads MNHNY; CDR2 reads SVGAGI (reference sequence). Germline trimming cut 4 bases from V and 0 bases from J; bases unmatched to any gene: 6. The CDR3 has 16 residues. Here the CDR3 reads CASSSAQGVSNQPQHF. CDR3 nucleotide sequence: TGTGCCAGCAGTTCCGCCCAGGGGGTTAGCAATCAGCCCCAGCATTTT.

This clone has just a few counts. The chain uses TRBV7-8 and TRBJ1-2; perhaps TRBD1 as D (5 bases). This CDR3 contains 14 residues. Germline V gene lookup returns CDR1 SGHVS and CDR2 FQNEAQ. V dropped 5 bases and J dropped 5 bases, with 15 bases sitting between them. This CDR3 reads CASSTGHANYGYTF. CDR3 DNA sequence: TGTGCCAGCAGCACCGGACATGCCAATTATGGCTACACCTTC.